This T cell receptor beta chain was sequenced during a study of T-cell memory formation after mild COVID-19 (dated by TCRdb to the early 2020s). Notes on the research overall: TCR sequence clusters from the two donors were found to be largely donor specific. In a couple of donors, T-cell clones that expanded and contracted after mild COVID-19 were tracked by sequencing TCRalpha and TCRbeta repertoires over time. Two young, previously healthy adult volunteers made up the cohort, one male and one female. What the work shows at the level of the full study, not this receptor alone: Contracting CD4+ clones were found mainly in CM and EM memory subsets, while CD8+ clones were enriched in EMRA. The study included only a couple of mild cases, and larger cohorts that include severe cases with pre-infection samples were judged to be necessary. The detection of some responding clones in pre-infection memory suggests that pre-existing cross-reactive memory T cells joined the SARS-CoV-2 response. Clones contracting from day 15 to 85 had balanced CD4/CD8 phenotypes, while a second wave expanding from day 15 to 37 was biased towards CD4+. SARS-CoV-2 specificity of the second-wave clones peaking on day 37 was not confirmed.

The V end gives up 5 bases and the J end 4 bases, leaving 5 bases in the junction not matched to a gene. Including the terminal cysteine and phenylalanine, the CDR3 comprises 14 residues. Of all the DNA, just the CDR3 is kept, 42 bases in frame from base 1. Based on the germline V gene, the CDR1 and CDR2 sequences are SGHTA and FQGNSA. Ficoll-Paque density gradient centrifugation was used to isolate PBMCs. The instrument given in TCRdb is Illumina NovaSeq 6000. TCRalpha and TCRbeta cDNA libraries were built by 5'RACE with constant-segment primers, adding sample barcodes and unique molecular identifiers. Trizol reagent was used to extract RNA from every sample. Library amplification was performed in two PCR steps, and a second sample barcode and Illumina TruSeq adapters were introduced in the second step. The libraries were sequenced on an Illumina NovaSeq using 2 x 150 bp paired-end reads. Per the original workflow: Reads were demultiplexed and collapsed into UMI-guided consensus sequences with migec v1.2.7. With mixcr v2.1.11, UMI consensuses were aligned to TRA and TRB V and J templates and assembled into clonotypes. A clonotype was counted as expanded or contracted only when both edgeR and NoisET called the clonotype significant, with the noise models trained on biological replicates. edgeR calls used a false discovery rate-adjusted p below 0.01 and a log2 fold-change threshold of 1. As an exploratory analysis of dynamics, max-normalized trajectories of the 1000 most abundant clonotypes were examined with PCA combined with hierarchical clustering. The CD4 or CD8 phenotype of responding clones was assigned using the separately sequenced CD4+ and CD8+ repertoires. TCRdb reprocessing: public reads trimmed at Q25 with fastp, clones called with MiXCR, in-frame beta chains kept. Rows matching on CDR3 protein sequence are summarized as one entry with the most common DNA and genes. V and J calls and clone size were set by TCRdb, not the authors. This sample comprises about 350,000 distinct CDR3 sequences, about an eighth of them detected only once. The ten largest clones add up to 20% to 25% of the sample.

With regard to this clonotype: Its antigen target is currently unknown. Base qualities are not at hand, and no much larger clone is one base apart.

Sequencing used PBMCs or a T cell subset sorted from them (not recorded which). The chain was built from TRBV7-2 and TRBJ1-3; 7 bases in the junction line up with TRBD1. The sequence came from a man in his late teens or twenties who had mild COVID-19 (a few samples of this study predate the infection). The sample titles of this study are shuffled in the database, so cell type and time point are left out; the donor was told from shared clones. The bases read TGTGCCAGCAGCCCCACAGGGGTCGGAAACACCATATATTTT. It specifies CASSPTGVGNTIYF.